These 5 T cell receptor beta chains came from one sample sequenced in a study of T cells in Graves' hyperthyroidism and ophthalmopathy. Amplification targeted TCR beta CDR3 regions from RNA transcripts. With the HTBI primer set, the TCR CDR3 went through a first round of RT-PCR. One entry per CDR3 protein results from TCRdb running MiXCR on the multiplex PCR reads. Of 450,000 to 700,000 distinct CDR3 sequences in the sample, roughly 50% were seen once. The sequencing sample was made of peripheral blood or thyroid tissue (not recorded which). These receptors originate from an adult woman with Graves' disease, either hyperthyroidism or ophthalmopathy (not recorded which).

This clonotype showed up many times. The rearrangement joins TRBV2 to TRBJ2-2, with D possibly TRBD2 on 5 matching bases. There are 13 residues in the CDR3. Germline V gene sequence: CDR1 SNHLY, CDR2 FYNNEI. Trimming took 6 bases from V and 6 from J, leaving 11 bases between them. The CDR3 DNA is TGTGCCAGCAGCCTCGGACTGCCCGGGGAGCTGTTTTTT. This sequence encodes CASSLGLPGELFF.

This clonotype was counted at least ten times. The rearrangement joins TRBV10-3 to TRBJ2-7, with D tentatively TRBD1 (6 bases). The CDR3 has 14 amino acids. Germline CDR1 is ENHRY and CDR2 is SYGVKD. V was cut by 5 bases and J by 1 base, with 12 bases left in between. The CDR3 protein is CAISPDSFSYEQYF. CDR3 in DNA: TGTGCCATCAGTCCGGACAGTTTTTCCTACGAGCAGTACTTC.

As regards this clonotype: The junction does not match germline at one end; this may be a read error. The chain recombines TRBV4-1 with TRBJ2-6; unclear D gene. This CDR3 region has 15 residues. Per the germline V gene, CDR1 is MGHRA and CDR2 is YSYEKL. CDR3 residues: CASSPRADNLNVLTF. CDR3 in DNA: TGTGCCAGCAGCCCCAGAGCCGACAATTTAAACGTCCTGACTTTC.

The gene calls are TRBV7-2 and TRBJ1-6, with TRBD1 matching 8 bases. The germline gives CDR1 SGHTA, CDR2 FQGNSA. After removal of 4 bases from V and 5 bases from J, the junction contained 7 bases not matched to a gene. The CDR3 consists of 16 residues. CDR3 amino acids: CASSYDRGAHNSPLHF. The CDR3 DNA follows: TGTGCCAGCAGCTATGACAGGGGCGCCCATAATTCACCCCTCCACTTT.

In its sample, this clonotype was seen many times. The chain couples TRBV7-3 to TRBJ1-2; 7 bases align to TRBD1. The CDR3 covers 12 residues. In germline, CDR1 is SGHTA, CDR2 FQGTGA. The J segment lost 7 bases and the V segment lost 4 bases, leaving 3 bases of the junction unmatched. The CDR3 DNA sequence: TGTGCCAGCAGCTCGAACAGGGGTGGCTACACCTTC. Encoded protein: CASSSNRGGYTF. Using reference TRBV7-3 and TRBJ1-2 for the parts outside the CDR3, the full variable domain is GAGVSQTPSNKVTEKGKYVELRCDPISGHTALYWYRQSLGQGPEFLIYFQGTGAADDSGLPNDRFFAVRPEGSVSTLKIQRTERGDSAVYLCASSSNRGGYTFGSGTRLTVV.